A selection of T cell receptor beta chains follows, all from one sample in a study of neoadjuvant anti-PD-1 for oral cavity cancer. Assay used: immunoSEQ multiplex PCR; TCRdb lists only in-frame clones, some missing. The sample holds 10,000 to 15,000 clones, about 76% seen once. This sample comprised PBMCs, obtained after nivolumab (anti-PD-1) treatment. The receptors were sampled from a person between 40 and 79 years old with oral cavity squamous cell carcinoma. The CDR3 runs from the conserved cysteine through the conserved F or W. The order of the fields is J gene, V gene, CDR3 protein.

TRBJ2-3,TRBV5-1,CASSLGQAVYSTDTQYF
TRBJ1-4,TRBV28,CASSLIHRRNEKLFF
TRBJ2-2,TRBV30,CAWSAPQSGRTGELFF
TRBJ1-2,TRBV19,CASSSLTVGNYGYTF
TRBJ1-4,TRBV29-1,CSVELQGSGEKLFF
TRBJ1-2,TRBV6-6,CASSTRVSDYGYTF
TRBJ1-4,TRBV19,CASSINHREKLFF
TRBJ1-4,TRBV19,CASSIGPNEKLFF
TRBJ1-1,TRBV7-8,CASSPRFNTEAFF
TRBJ1-1,TRBV14,CASSQEGRIWTEAFF
TRBJ2-2,TRBV6-1,CASRLAVGTGELFF
TRBJ2-7,TRBV28,CASSNSRVNSYEQYF
TRBJ1-3,TRBV4-1,CASSLQQGSSGNTIYF
TRBJ1-4,TRBV19,CASRETTTNEKLFF
TRBJ2-5,TRBV2,CASSLAGGLRETQYF
TRBJ1-2,TRBV10-2,CAAAPGSNYGYTF
TRBJ1-4,TRBV5-1,CASTSGSDNEKLFF
TRBJ1-1,TRBV2,CASEKGANTEAFF
TRBJ1-2,TRBV5-1,CASSSLRTGGRRRYGYTF
TRBJ2-7,TRBV5-1,CASSPGTSGYEQYF
TRBJ2-1,TRBV14,CASSLVGTYYNEQFF
TRBJ1-2,TRBV2,CANRNMTFGGYTF
TRBJ2-1,TRBV2,CASSDPHTSYNEQFF
TRBJ2-1,TRBV27,CASSTYSGSGNEQFF
TRBJ1-3,TRBV4-2,CASSQVTGAGNTIYF
TRBJ2-1,TRBV5-1,CASSLLVSADEQFF
TRBJ2-7,TRBV10-3,CAISEQSSYEQYF
TRBJ2-5,TRBV6-1,CASSERRSGGPGGSRRETQYF
TRBJ2-1,TRBV6-1,CASRGLAEGGNEQFF
TRBJ2-2,TRBV10-3,CATWTGNTGELFF
TRBJ2-5,TRBV5-6,CASSLGTDQETQYF
TRBJ2-5,TRBV1,CTSSGEQETQYF
TRBJ1-3,TRBV15,CATSRDLEPGLRSGNTIYF
TRBJ2-1,TRBV6-4,CASSSMGLLAGGDTYNEQFF
TRBJ1-2,TRBV5-1,CASSLTPQGAGYTF
TRBJ2-7,TRBV2,CASSLETYEQYF
TRBJ1-2,TRBV7-9,CASSSQQGALVHTF
TRBJ2-2,TRBV5-1,CASSLAGSTGELFF
TRBJ2-5,TRBV28,CASSLSYLVPFQETQYF
TRBJ1-2,TRBV27,CASTTLGGKRYGYTF
TRBJ2-2,TRBV5-1,CASSLTDSGELFF
TRBJ1-5,TRBV25-1,CASSSSGQGYQPQHF
TRBJ2-7,TRBV7-8,CASTNSYEQYF
TRBJ1-4,TRBV28,CASSPNRGPQKNEKLFF
TRBJ2-7,TRBV6-5,CASSQGGPPQQYF
TRBJ1-3,TRBV14,CASSQFVPLSGNTIYF
TRBJ1-1,TRBV27,CASSLQVNTEAFF
TRBJ2-3,TRBV2,CASSEGLRIYTQYF
TRBJ2-2,TRBV30,CAWSPGYTGELFF
TRBJ2-4,TRBV9,CASSGPAKNIQYF